This T cell receptor (beta chain) was observed in a study of T cell responses to AZD1222 COVID-19 vaccine. Findings of the study overall: Possibly, clonal diversity was underestimated; donors were largely white British and included more females. The study sampled repertoires only after the peak T cell response. Across the whole spike, CD4 TCRs peaked at regions 160-218 and 743-854.

As to this clone: Its antigen is unknown.

The table came from immunoSEQ multiplex PCR; TCRdb's copy has only in-frame clones and leaves some out. The data contain tens of thousands of clones, roughly 80% of them singletons. This CDR3 has 15 amino acids. The germline V gene encodes CDR1 MRHNA and CDR2 SNTAGT. V shed 3 bases, J shed 3 bases, and the junction held 3 bases outside the gene matches. The chain recombines TRBV6-4 with TRBJ2-3; 10 bases map to TRBD2. The TCR sequence derives from an adult who received the MenACWY meningococcal vaccine as a control. The sequencing used peripheral blood, collected 28 days after the second dose of the MenACWY control vaccine. This chain's CDR3 is CASSEAGGRTDTQYF. In DNA, the CDR3 is TGTGCCAGCAGTGAAGCGGGAGGGCGAACAGATACGCAGTATTTT.